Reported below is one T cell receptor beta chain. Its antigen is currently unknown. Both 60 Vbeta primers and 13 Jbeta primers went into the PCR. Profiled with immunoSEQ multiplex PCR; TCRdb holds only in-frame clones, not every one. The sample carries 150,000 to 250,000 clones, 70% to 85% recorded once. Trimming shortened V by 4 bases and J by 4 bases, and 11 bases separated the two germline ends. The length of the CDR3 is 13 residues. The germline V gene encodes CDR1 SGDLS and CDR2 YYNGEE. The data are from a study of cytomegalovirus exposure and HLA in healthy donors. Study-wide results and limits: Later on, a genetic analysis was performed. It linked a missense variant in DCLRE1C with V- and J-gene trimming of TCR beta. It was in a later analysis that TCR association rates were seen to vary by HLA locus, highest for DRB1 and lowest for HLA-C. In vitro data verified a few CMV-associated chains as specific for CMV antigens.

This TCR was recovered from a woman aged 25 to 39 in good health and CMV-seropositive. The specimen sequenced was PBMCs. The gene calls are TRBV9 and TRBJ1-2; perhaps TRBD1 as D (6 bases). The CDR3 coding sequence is TGTGCCAGCAGCACATCGACAGGCTATGGCTACACCTTC. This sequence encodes CASSTSTGYGYTF.